The 30 T cell receptor beta chains listed next were all sequenced from one sample in a study of cytomegalovirus exposure and HLA in healthy donors. Both 60 Vbeta primers and 13 Jbeta primers went into the PCR. Assay used: immunoSEQ multiplex PCR; TCRdb lists only in-frame clones, some missing. The table lists 95,000 to 100,000 clones, 85% of them singletons, with 3% to 4% in the top ten. The sample was PBMCs. These receptors all come from a man aged 25-40 years in good health and CMV-seronegative.

The chain joins TRBV18 to TRBJ2-3; the match to TRBD2 covers 12 bases. The CDR3 runs 19 residues. Germline assignment: CDR1 KGHSH and CDR2 LQKENI. After removal of 0 bases from V and 0 bases from J, the junction contained 7 bases not matched to a gene. CDR3: CASSPPLAGGSGSTDTQYF. CDR3 DNA sequence: TGTGCCAGCTCACCACCTCTAGCGGGAGGGTCGGGGAGCACAGATACGCAGTATTTT.

The chain uses TRBV27 and TRBJ1-2, with D maybe TRBD1 (5 bases). CDR1 is MNHEY, CDR2 SMNVEV, per germline (reference sequence). Trimming removed 2 bases at V and 5 bases at J, with 9 bases between. The CDR3 consists of 13 residues. The CDR3 nucleotides read TGTGCCAGCAGTTTACAGGGAGGATATGGCTACACCTTC. Protein sequence: CASSLQGGYGYTF.

The chain employs TRBV15 and TRBJ1-2; 9 bases map to TRBD1. This CDR3 region has 16 residues. The junction had 10 bases not matched to a gene; V was cut back by 0 bases and J by 8 bases. Per the germline V gene, CDR1 is LNHNV and CDR2 is YYDKDF (reference sequence). The CDR3 DNA reads TGTGCCACCAGCAGAGATGCAACAGGGGGCGCCAGGGGCTACACCTTC. Protein: CATSRDATGGARGYTF.

This chain connects TRBV30 to TRBJ1-5, with 8 bases matching TRBD1. The CDR3 runs 14 residues. CDR1 and CDR2 from the germline V gene are GTSNPN and SVGIG (reference sequence). V dropped 1 base and J dropped 4; count of bases not matched to a gene: 3. The CDR3 DNA reads TGTGCCTGGAGTGCAGGGGGCGGGAATCAGCCCCAGCATTTT. This translates into CAWSAGGGNQPQHF.

The chain couples TRBV28 to TRBJ1-2; 8 nucleotides align to TRBD1. There are 15 residues in the CDR3. After removal of 1 base from V and 7 bases from J, the junction contained 8 bases not matched to a gene. Germline V CDR1 and CDR2: MDHEN, SYDVKM. CDR3 amino acids: CASSLLSGGNSGYTF. The CDR3 region has the DNA TGTGCCAGCAGTTTATTGTCAGGGGGCAATAGTGGCTACACCTTC.

This chain uses TRBV9 with TRBJ2-7, with 8 nucleotides matching TRBD1. The V gene's germline CDR1 is SGDLS and CDR2 YYNGEE. The J segment lost 3 bases and the V segment lost 5 bases, leaving 4 bases of the junction unmatched. The CDR3 covers 13 residues. CDR3 residues: CASSRTGGYEQYF. DNA for the CDR3: TGTGCCAGCAGTCGCACAGGGGGCTACGAGCAGTACTTC.

The genes are TRBV6-6 and TRBJ2-7; D not resolved. The CDR3 runs 13 residues. V dropped 7 bases and J dropped 6 bases, with 16 bases sitting between them. The germline V gene encodes CDR1 MNHNY and CDR2 SVGAGI (reference sequence). CDR3 sequence reads: CASKESGSAEQYF. The CDR3 nucleotides are TGTGCCAGCAAGGAGTCCGGGTCCGCCGAGCAGTACTTC.

The V call is TRBV1, the J call TRBJ2-7; the table's D call TRBD2 went unverified against the DNA. TRBV1 is a known pseudogene. The CDR3 is made up of 16 amino acids. The CDR3 sequence is CTSSQDRDSISYEQYF. CDR3 coding DNA: TGCACCAGCAGCCAAGATCGAGATAGCATCTCCTACGAGCAGTACTTC.

CDR3 nucleotides: TGCGCCAGCAGCAGCGGAGAGACCCAGTACTTC. This encodes CASSSGETQYF. The rearrangement joins TRBV5-1 to TRBJ2-5; maybe TRBD2 (5 bases). There are 11 residues in the CDR3. V dropped 4 bases and J dropped 4 bases, with 5 bases sitting between them. The V gene's germline CDR1 is SGHRS and CDR2 YFSETQ.

This sequence joins TRBV5-1 and TRBJ2-3; weak D call: TRBD2 (6 bases). CDR3 length equals 15 residues. Germline V gene sequence: CDR1 SGHRS, CDR2 YFSETQ. Trimming removed 1 base from V and 5 bases from J, with 14 bases in between. The chain's CDR3 is CASSLLRSSGDTQYF. The CDR3 bases are TGCGCCAGCAGCTTGCTTCGAAGTAGCGGAGATACGCAGTATTTT.

The V gene is TRBV10-1, the J gene TRBJ2-7; D perhaps matches TRBD1 (6 bases). The CDR3 contains 12 residues. Germline CDR1 is WNHNN and CDR2 is SYGVQD (reference sequence). V was shortened by 7 bases and J by 5 bases, with 12 bases between the two germline ends. The CDR3 is CASTGSGDEQYF. DNA of the CDR3: TGCGCCAGCACTGGTTCAGGGGACGAGCAGTACTTC.

The chain employs TRBV4-3 and TRBJ2-6; 9 nucleotides match TRBD1. Trimming cost V 3 bases and J 1 base; bases outside gene matches: 4. Germline CDR1 LGHNA, CDR2 YSLEER. The CDR3 is made up of 17 amino acids. DNA of the CDR3: TGCGCCAGCAGCCAGGGACAGGGAAGTTCTGGGGCCAACGTCCTGACTTTC. This encodes CASSQGQGSSGANVLTF.

V and J are TRBV7-2 and TRBJ1-1; D may be TRBD1 (6 bases). The V end lost 2 bases, the J end lost 3 bases, and 19 bases lay between the germline ends. The CDR3 is 17 residues long. CDR1 and CDR2 (germline): SGHTA, FQGNSA. DNA for the CDR3: TGTGCCAGCAGCTTATTTAGTTTCGGCAGGGGCGACACTGAAGCTTTCTTT. It yields the protein CASSLFSFGRGDTEAFF.

In this sample, this clone turned up a few times. This same CDR3 is encoded by further DNA sequences in the sample. The chain recombines TRBV4-2 with TRBJ1-2, with 10 bases lining up with TRBD1. The V gene's germline CDR1 is LGHNA and CDR2 YNFKEQ. The CDR3 extends over 14 amino acids. V lost 4 bases, J lost 6 bases, and 5 bases stayed unmatched. CDR3: CASSPTGGRDGYTF. The CDR3 bases are TGTGCCAGCAGCCCGACAGGGGGCCGGGATGGCTACACCTTC.

The J gene is TRBJ1-6, the V gene TRBV6-1; D possibly corresponds to TRBD1 (5 bases). V was clipped by 4 bases and J by 1 base, with 8 bases between them. The germline V gene encodes CDR1 MNHNS and CDR2 SASEGT. This CDR3 is built from 15 residues. CDR3 sequence reads: CASSGQGSYNSPLHF. CDR3 nucleotide sequence: TGTGCCAGCAGTGGTCAGGGTTCCTATAATTCACCCCTCCACTTT.

The V and J genes are TRBV9 and TRBJ1-4, with D perhaps matching TRBD1 (5 bases). The ends were cut back, 3 bases at V and 6 bases at J, with 9 bases in the middle. Germline CDR1 SGDLS, CDR2 YYNGEE. This CDR3 is built from 13 residues. The CDR3 sequence: CASSEGQYEKLFF. In nucleotides, the CDR3 is TGTGCCAGCAGCGAGGGGCAATATGAAAAACTGTTTTTT.

This sequence joins TRBV5-4 and TRBJ2-3; no definite D call. V was shortened by 4 bases and J by 4 bases, with 22 bases between the two germline ends. Germline CDR1 is SGHNT and CDR2 is YYREEE (reference sequence). The CDR3 sequence is 17 residues long. In DNA, the CDR3 is TGTGCCAGCAGCCTTGACAACCTTGCGTTCTTGTCAGATACGCAGTATTTT. It specifies CASSLDNLAFLSDTQYF.

V is TRBV6-6 and J is TRBJ1-6; unclear D gene. V was clipped by 3 bases and J by 14 bases, with 8 bases between them. Germline V gene sequence: CDR1 MNHNY, CDR2 SVGAGI (reference sequence). The CDR3 consists of 11 residues. In nucleotides, the CDR3 is TGTGCCAGCAGTTATCGGGAGGCCCTCCACTTT. Protein product: CASSYREALHF.

The V call is TRBV29-1, the J call TRBJ2-7; D gene ambiguous. The V gene lost 6 bases and the J gene lost 0 bases, with 15 bases spanning the gap. This CDR3 is built from 14 residues. CDR1 SQVTM and CDR2 ANQGSEA come from the germline V gene. CDR3: CSVIHDLRSYEQYF. DNA for the CDR3: TGCAGCGTCATACATGATTTACGCTCCTACGAGCAGTACTTC.

CDR3: CASTTLGGVGSGANVLTF. DNA of the CDR3: TGTGCCAGCACTACGTTGGGGGGGGTAGGGTCTGGGGCCAACGTCCTGACTTTC. V usage is TRBV28 and J usage is TRBJ2-6, with 7 bases lining up with TRBD2. The V gene end was trimmed by 7 bases and the J gene end by 1 base; junction bases not matched to a gene: 13. Per the germline V gene, CDR1 is MDHEN and CDR2 is SYDVKM. The CDR3 spans 18 residues.

In DNA, the CDR3 is TGTGCCTGGAGTGAGACAATCGACAGGGAAAGTTTCTATGGCTACACCTTC. Protein: CAWSETIDRESFYGYTF. The V call is TRBV30, the J call TRBJ1-2; 7 nucleotides agree with TRBD1. The CDR3 has 17 amino acids. Germline V lookup: CDR1 GTSNPN, CDR2 SVGIG (reference sequence). V shed 1 base, J shed 4 bases, and the junction held 15 bases outside the gene matches.

This clone has only a few counts. V usage is TRBV5-1 and J usage is TRBJ2-5, with 7 nucleotides matching TRBD1. This CDR3 is built from 14 residues. The ends lost 4 bases at V and 6 bases at J; junction bases unmatched: 9. Germline V lookup: CDR1 SGHRS, CDR2 YFSETQ. Here the CDR3 DNA reads TGCGCCAGCAGCACCGCACAGGGGACGAAGACCCAGTACTTC. This codes for CASSTAQGTKTQYF.

This clone was seen a single time. The chain recombines TRBV28 with TRBJ2-5; 8 positions agree with TRBD1. The CDR3 totals 16 residues. The trim removed 3 bases at V and 4 bases at J, leaving 10 bases unmatched. Germline V gene lookup returns CDR1 MDHEN and CDR2 SYDVKM. The CDR3 DNA reads TGTGCCAGCAGTTTTGTCGGACAGGGTGGGAGAGAGACCCAGTACTTC. It is translated as CASSFVGQGGRETQYF.

The V gene is TRBV5-4, the J gene TRBJ2-2; perhaps TRBD1 as D (6 bases). The CDR3 totals 17 residues. V gave up 4 bases and J gave up 6 bases, with 22 bases separating them. Germline CDR1 is SGHNT and CDR2 is YYREEE (reference sequence). The CDR3, as DNA: TGTGCCAGCAGCCTAAGAGCAGGGGCCCTCTTATCCGGGGAGCTGTTTTTT. Protein product: CASSLRAGALLSGELFF.

The chain employs TRBV5-6 and TRBJ2-3, with 12 bases aligning to TRBD2. Germline trimming cut 0 bases from V and 5 bases from J; bases unmatched to any gene: 4. The CDR3 spans 16 residues. The germline gives CDR1 SGHDT, CDR2 YYEEEE. CDR3 region: CASSLGLAGGRDTQYF. The CDR3, as DNA: TGTGCCAGCAGCTTGGGGCTAGCGGGGGGGAGAGATACGCAGTATTTT.

The V and J genes are TRBV19 and TRBJ2-6, with D perhaps matching TRBD2 (6 bases). This CDR3 is 16 amino acids long. Germline V CDR1 and CDR2: LNHDA, SQIVND (reference sequence). The V end was cut by 5 bases, the J end by 4 bases, with 15 bases between. The CDR3, as DNA: TGTGCCAGTAGTGTGATGCGGGGCGCCGGGGCCAACGTCCTGACTTTC. It translates to CASSVMRGAGANVLTF.

V is TRBV28 and J is TRBJ1-2; a weak D match, TRBD1 (5 bases). The CDR3 is 14 amino acids. The germline CDR1 and CDR2 sequences are MDHEN and SYDVKM. V lost 2 bases and J lost 4, with 11 bases in between. The CDR3 coding sequence is TGTGCCAGCAGTTTAAGTCAGGGAGGCTATGGCTACACCTTC. This codes for CASSLSQGGYGYTF.

This clone was recorded a few times. The chain is built from TRBV6-1 and TRBJ2-5; TRBD2 aligns across 7 bases. The germline V gene encodes CDR1 MNHNS and CDR2 SASEGT. Losses at the gene ends were 3 bases for V and 2 bases for J; bases not matched to a gene: 6. The CDR3 loop spans 15 amino acids. The CDR3 sequence: CASSDQAGTQETQYF. In DNA, the CDR3 is TGTGCCAGCAGTGACCAAGCGGGGACTCAAGAGACCCAGTACTTC.

V gene TRBV6-1 combines with J gene TRBJ1-5; D might be TRBD1 (6 bases). V gave up 2 bases and J gave up 6 bases, with 14 bases separating them. Germline CDR1 and CDR2: MNHNS and SASEGT. CDR3 length: 15 amino acids. Here the CDR3 reads CASSENGGAGQPQHF. The CDR3 nucleotides read TGTGCCAGCAGTGAAAATGGGGGCGCGGGTCAGCCCCAGCATTTT.

This clone was picked up one time. V gene TRBV19 combines with J gene TRBJ1-5; TRBD1 might be the D (6 bases). Trimming removed 9 bases from V and 0 bases from J, with 15 bases in between. Germline CDR1 and CDR2: LNHDA and SQIVND (reference sequence). This CDR3 spans 15 amino acids. The CDR3 DNA sequence: TGTGCCAGCTCGACCCACAGGGATAGCAATCAGCCCCAGCATTTT. This encodes CASSTHRDSNQPQHF.